One and the same sample provided the 13 T cell receptor beta chains below, sequenced in a study of cytotoxic CD8 clonotypes in ibrutinib-treated CLL. Profiled with immunoSEQ multiplex PCR; TCRdb holds only in-frame clones, not every one. Of roughly 200,000 clones in the sample, 79% were seen once. Sequenced material: PBMCs, taken after 12 months of ibrutinib treatment. The receptors derive from a human donor with chronic lymphocytic leukemia.

About this clone itself: Other DNA sequences in this sample translate to the same CDR3. The V gene is TRBV18, the J gene TRBJ1-6; 8 nucleotides line up with TRBD1. V shed 4 bases, J shed 8 bases, and the junction held 7 bases outside the gene matches. CDR1 is KGHSH, CDR2 LQKENI, per germline. The CDR3 loop spans 15 amino acids. CDR3 protein: CASSRDRGGDSPLHF. CDR3 bases: TGTGCCAGCTCACGCGACAGGGGTGGAGATTCACCCCTCCACTTT.

The CDR3 coding sequence is TGTGCCAGCAGAGGGACAGGGGGCACAGATACGCAGTATTTT. Translating it yields CASRGTGGTDTQYF. The chain carries TRBV6-6 and TRBJ2-3; the match to TRBD1 covers 10 bases. Per the germline V gene, CDR1 is MNHNY and CDR2 is SVGAGI (reference sequence). Trimming cost V 6 bases and J 1 base; bases outside gene matches: 1. This CDR3 has 14 residues.

The CDR3 bases are TGTGCCAGTAGTATATTGGGACAGGGGGAGACCCAGTACTTC. Its protein product is CASSILGQGETQYF. This chain connects TRBV19 to TRBJ2-5, with 10 bases that match TRBD1. The CDR3 extends over 14 amino acids. Per germline, CDR1 LNHDA and CDR2 SQIVND (reference sequence). V lost 2 bases to trimming and J lost 5 bases; unmatched junction nucleotides: 2. Complete variable domain (other parts from reference TRBV19 and TRBJ2-5): DGGITQSPKYLFRKEGQNVTLSCEQNLNHDAMYWYRQDPGQGLRLIYYSQIVNDFQKGDIAEGYSVSREKKESFPLTVTSAQKNPTAFYLCASSILGQGETQYFGPGTRLLVL.

The rearrangement uses TRBV14 and TRBJ2-5, with D unclear. The germline gives CDR1 SGHDN, CDR2 FVKESK. V shed 1 base and J shed 5 bases, with 8 bases lying between them. This CDR3 has 13 amino acids. The CDR3 nucleotides are TGTGCCAGCAGCCAAGTAGCCGGGGAGACCCAGTACTTC. Protein product: CASSQVAGETQYF.

The CDR3 loop reads CASSGSGNTGELFF. As DNA, the CDR3 is TGCGCCAGCAGCGGTAGCGGGAACACCGGGGAGCTGTTTTTT. V and J are TRBV5-1 and TRBJ2-2; possible D gene TRBD2, 6 bases. This CDR3 region has 14 residues. The germline V gene encodes CDR1 SGHRS and CDR2 YFSETQ. V was pared by 4 bases and J by 1 base, with 8 bases between.

The chain joins TRBV30 to TRBJ1-3; D might be TRBD1 (6 bases). CDR1 is GTSNPN and CDR2 is SVGIG in the germline V gene (reference sequence). V lost 3 bases and J lost 4, with 16 bases in between. CDR3 length: 15 amino acids. The CDR3 DNA reads as TGTGCCTGGAGCGCCACGACAGGTGGGGGAAACACCATATATTTT. Amino acids: CAWSATTGGGNTIYF.

The rearrangement links TRBV27 to TRBJ2-1; the match to TRBD2 covers 10 bases. The CDR3 sequence is 16 residues long. Germline-derived CDR1 and CDR2 are MNHEY and SMNVEV (reference sequence). Unmatched junction bases numbered 8, after V lost 2 bases and J lost 7 bases. Here the CDR3 DNA reads TGTGCCAGCAGTTTAAGGACTAGCGGAAGAGGTAATGAGCAGTTCTTC. Translation: CASSLRTSGRGNEQFF.

Points on this clone: At one boundary the junction diverges from the germline segment, which might be a read error. This sequence joins TRBV7-7 and TRBJ2-7, with D possibly being TRBD2 (6 bases). The CDR3 is 14 amino acids. Germline-derived CDR1 and CDR2 are SSHAT and FNYEAQ (reference sequence). The CDR3 is CASSLGPSEYEQYF. CDR3 DNA sequence: TGTGCTAGCAGCTTAGGGCCTAGCGAGTACGAGCAGTACTTC.

The chain couples TRBV6-1 to TRBJ2-2; no clear D gene. Between the trimmed V and J ends, which lost 6 bases and 0 bases, there was a span of 5 bases. Germline loops: CDR1 MNHNS, CDR2 SASEGT. This CDR3 is built from 13 residues. CDR3 loop: CASRETNTGELFF. DNA of the CDR3: TGTGCCAGCAGGGAAACGAACACCGGGGAGCTGTTTTTT.

The V and J genes are TRBV13 and TRBJ1-2, with 8 bases identical to TRBD1. The CDR3 consists of 17 residues. With 5 bases clipped from V and 6 bases from J, the junction kept 17 bases outside the gene matches. Per the germline V gene, CDR1 is PRHDT and CDR2 is FYEKMQ (reference sequence). The CDR3 protein is CASSIDRGDNPQDGYTF. The CDR3 nucleotides read TGTGCCAGCAGCATAGACAGGGGAGACAATCCGCAGGATGGCTACACCTTC.

Only a few counts were recorded for this clone. The chain carries TRBV10-3 and TRBJ1-1; possible D gene TRBD1, 6 bases. CDR1 ENHRY and CDR2 SYGVKD come from the germline V gene. The V end lost 4 bases, the J end lost 10 bases, and 16 bases lay between the germline ends. CDR3 size: 13 residues. CDR3 in amino acids: CAISVNREVSAFF. In DNA, the CDR3 is TGTGCCATCAGTGTGAACAGGGAGGTTTCAGCTTTCTTT.

The chain is built from TRBV5-5 and TRBJ1-3; 8 nucleotides match TRBD1. The CDR3 totals 15 residues. Germline-derived CDR1 and CDR2 are SGHKS and YYEKEE (reference sequence). With V trimmed by 5 bases and J by 0 bases, 4 bases remained unmatched. CDR3 DNA: TGTGCCAGCAGTCGGGACAGGCCCTCTGGAAACACCATATATTTT. Translation: CASSRDRPSGNTIYF. Supplemented by reference TRBV5-5 and TRBJ1-3, the full variable domain reads DAGVTQSPTHLIKTRGQQVTLRCSPISGHKSVSWYQQVLGQGPQFIFQYYEKEERGRGNFPDRFSARQFPNYSSELNVNALLLGDSALYLCASSRDRPSGNTIYFGEGSWLTVV.

In DNA form, the CDR3 reads TGTGCCAGCAGCCAAGAGAAGGGGTCTAGCGGGAGGTCCCGCTACGAGCAGTACTTC. Amino acid sequence: CASSQEKGSSGRSRYEQYF. V usage is TRBV4-2 and J usage is TRBJ2-7; 11 nucleotides agree with TRBD2. The ends lost 0 bases at V and 3 bases at J; junction bases unmatched: 13. Germline V gives CDR1 LGHNA, CDR2 YNFKEQ. The CDR3 runs to 19 residues.